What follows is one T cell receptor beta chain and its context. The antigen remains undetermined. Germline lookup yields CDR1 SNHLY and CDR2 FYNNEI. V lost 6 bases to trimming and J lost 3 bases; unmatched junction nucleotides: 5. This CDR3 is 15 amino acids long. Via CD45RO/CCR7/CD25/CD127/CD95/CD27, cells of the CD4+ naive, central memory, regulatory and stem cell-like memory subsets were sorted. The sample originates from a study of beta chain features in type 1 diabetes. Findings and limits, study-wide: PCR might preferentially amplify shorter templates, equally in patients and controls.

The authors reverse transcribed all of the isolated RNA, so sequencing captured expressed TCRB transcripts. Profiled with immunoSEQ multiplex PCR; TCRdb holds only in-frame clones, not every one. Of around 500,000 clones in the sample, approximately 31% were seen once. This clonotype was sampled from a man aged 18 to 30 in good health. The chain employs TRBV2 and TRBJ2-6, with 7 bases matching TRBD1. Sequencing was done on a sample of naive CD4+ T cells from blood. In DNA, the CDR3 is TGTGCCAGCAGCGCCGACAGGGTTGGGGCCAACGTCCTGACTTTC. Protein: CASSADRVGANVLTF.